The entry below gives a single T cell receptor beta chain sequence along with its context. The antigen remains undetermined. TCRdb re-called the 5' RACE reads through MiXCR, storing one row per CDR3 protein. Seen here are fewer than 500,000 distinct CDR3 sequences, about 13% observed once, and the top ten hold more than 0.8%. Donors were all healthy Caucasians. The data originate from a study of identical twins. The study, taken as a whole, reports: Abundant beta clonotypes from cord blood had fewer insertions, unlike memory repertoires, which showed none. Out-of-frame alpha sequences shared by twins showed excess low generation probability.

This CDR3 is built from 14 residues. The ends lost 1 base at V and 3 bases at J; junction bases unmatched: 3. CDR1 is GTSNPN, CDR2 SVGIG, per germline (reference sequence). This sample was also put to use in a study of yellow fever vaccine responses in identical twins. That work adds: Reportedly, twins' vaccine T cell responses looked partly convergent and partly personalized.

The genes are TRBV30 and TRBJ2-3; TRBD1 matches at 8 bases. The source of this sequence is a woman under 30 in good health. Sequencing input: CD4+ T cells sorted from blood. This chain's CDR3 is CAWSETGVTDTQYF. The DNA of the CDR3 is TGTGCCTGGAGTGAGACAGGGGTGACAGATACGCAGTATTTT.